Shown below are 10 T cell receptor beta chains from a single sample sequenced in a study of beta chain features in type 1 diabetes. Investigators reverse transcribed all isolated RNA, so they sequenced expressed TCRB transcripts. The table came from immunoSEQ multiplex PCR; TCRdb's copy has only in-frame clones and leaves some out. This table holds around 320,000 clones, 12% to 15% found once. Sequenced material: central memory CD4+ T cells from blood. These receptors came from a man younger than 45 in good health.

In its sample, this clone was seen many times. The V and J genes are TRBV5-1 and TRBJ2-7; D may correspond to TRBD1 or TRBD2 (5 bases each). The germline gives CDR1 SGHRS, CDR2 YFSETQ. V was cut by 3 bases and J by 3 bases, with 13 bases left in between. This CDR3 has 14 residues. CDR3 amino acids: CASSWGGGNYEQYF. In DNA, the CDR3 is TGCGCCAGCAGCTGGGGCGGAGGTAACTACGAGCAGTACTTC. Based on the CDR3 plus reference TRBV5-1 and TRBJ2-7, the full variable domain is KAGVTQTPRYLIKTRGQQVTLSCSPISGHRSVSWYQQTPGQGLQFLFEYFSETQRNKGNFPGRFSGRQFSNSRSEMNVSTLELGDSALYLCASSWGGGNYEQYFGPGTRLTVT.

This clone has a count of ten or more. The chain combines TRBV6-1 with TRBJ1-5; TRBD1 might be the D (6 bases). V lost 7 bases, J lost 4 bases, and 14 bases lay in between. This CDR3 is 14 amino acids long. Looked up from germline, CDR1 is MNHNS and CDR2 is SASEGT. The chain's CDR3 is CASTETGLNQPQHF. The CDR3 DNA reads as TGTGCCAGCACCGAAACAGGGCTAAATCAGCCCCAGCATTTT.

The CDR3 region is CASRAGQSFFEKLFF. The CDR3 DNA sequence: TGTGCCAGCAGGGCCGGACAGAGTTTCTTTGAAAAACTGTTTTTT. The chain employs TRBV6-5 and TRBJ1-4, with D perhaps TRBD1 (6 bases). Looked up from germline, CDR1 is MNHEY and CDR2 is SVGAGI. The CDR3 spans 15 residues. The germline V and J ends were trimmed by 6 bases and 7 bases, with 18 bases remaining between them.

The rearrangement links TRBV6-5 to TRBJ2-3, with TRBD1 as a possible D gene (6 bases). Germline V gene lookup returns CDR1 MNHEY and CDR2 SVGAGI. Trimming cost V 2 bases and J 2 bases, with 11 bases left between them. This CDR3 is built from 15 residues. The CDR3 nucleotides are TGTGCCAGCAGTTACACACAGGGAAACACAGATACGCAGTATTTT. Translation gives CASSYTQGNTDTQYF.

This clone was detected a few times. At one boundary the junction diverges from the germline segment, which might be a read error. The chain recombines TRBV19 with TRBJ2-2; 9 bases map to TRBD2. Germline values: CDR1 LNHDA, CDR2 SQIVND (reference sequence). The CDR3 runs to 16 residues. As DNA, the CDR3 is TGTGCCAGTAGTATAGGGACCGGGACTAGCAGCCAAGGAACTAAATTT. Translation gives CASSIGTGTSSQGTKF.

V and J are TRBV14 and TRBJ2-7; TRBD1 might be the D (6 bases). There are 19 residues in the CDR3. Germline CDR1 reads SGHDN; CDR2 reads FVKESK. The V gene lost 0 bases and the J gene lost 1 base, with 22 bases spanning the gap. The CDR3 loop is CASSQDIRKRRDKSYEQYF. The CDR3 bases are TGTGCCAGCAGCCAAGATATCCGAAAACGTCGGGACAAATCCTACGAGCAGTACTTC.

Notes on this clone: A read error may explain this, as a much larger clone is one base away. Other nucleotide sequences in the sample specify the same CDR3. The chain recombines TRBV7-7 with TRBJ2-5, with 8 positions matching TRBD2. The CDR3 sequence is 17 residues long. Per the germline V gene, CDR1 is SSHAT and CDR2 is FNYEAQ (reference sequence). The CDR3 region has the DNA TGTGCGAGGAGCCGCGGGTCCTCCGGGGGGGCTAAAGAGACCCAGTACTTC. Translating gives CARSRGSSGGAKETQYF.

This clone appeared a few times. The rearrangement uses TRBV7-2 and TRBJ2-1; TRBD2 aligns across 9 bases. The CDR3 is made up of 17 amino acids. V shed 3 bases, J shed 4 bases, and the junction held 10 bases outside the gene matches. Germline CDR1 is SGHTA and CDR2 is FQGNSA. The CDR3 bases are TGTGCCAGCAGCTTGGCGAGTAGCGGGAGCGGGTACAATGAGCAGTTCTTC. It codes for CASSLASSGSGYNEQFF.

This clone was picked up many times. The CDR3 DNA reads TGTGCCAGCAGCTCAGGACTAGCTCAAGGAGAGCAGTTCTTC. Protein: CASSSGLAQGEQFF. This chain links TRBV11-2 with TRBJ2-1; TRBD2 agrees at 8 bases. Looked up from germline, CDR1 is SGHAT and CDR2 is FQNNGV. The CDR3 spans 14 residues. After removal of 4 bases from V and 10 bases from J, the junction contained 9 bases not matched to a gene.

This clone was recorded a few times. The chain is built from TRBV11-2 and TRBJ1-4; D call uncertain. CDR3 length: 12 residues. The V end was cut by 1 base, the J end by 7 bases, with 4 bases between. CDR1 is SGHAT, CDR2 FQNNGV, per germline. This CDR3 is CASSLGGEKLFF. Here the CDR3 DNA reads TGTGCCAGCAGCTTAGGTGGTGAAAAACTGTTTTTT.